The T cell receptor beta chain described here comes from a study of blood T cell repertoires in COVID-19. TCRdb's table, derived via immunoSEQ multiplex PCR, lists solely in-frame clones and lacks some. The sample lists roughly 190,000 clones, 82% seen once, with 4% to 6.5% in the top ten. This CDR3 region has 15 residues. CDR1 is SGHRS and CDR2 is YFSETQ in the germline V gene. The V end lost 2 bases, the J end lost 2 bases, and 13 bases lay between the germline ends. Sequencing used PBMCs or T cells enriched from blood (not recorded which). This receptor was taken from a woman in her sixties or seventies with acute COVID-19. J is TRBJ1-1 and V is TRBV5-1; tentatively, D is TRBD1 (5 bases). CDR3: CASSFHGQGNTEAFF. The CDR3 DNA follows: TGCGCCAGCAGCTTTCACGGGCAGGGAAACACTGAAGCTTTCTTT.